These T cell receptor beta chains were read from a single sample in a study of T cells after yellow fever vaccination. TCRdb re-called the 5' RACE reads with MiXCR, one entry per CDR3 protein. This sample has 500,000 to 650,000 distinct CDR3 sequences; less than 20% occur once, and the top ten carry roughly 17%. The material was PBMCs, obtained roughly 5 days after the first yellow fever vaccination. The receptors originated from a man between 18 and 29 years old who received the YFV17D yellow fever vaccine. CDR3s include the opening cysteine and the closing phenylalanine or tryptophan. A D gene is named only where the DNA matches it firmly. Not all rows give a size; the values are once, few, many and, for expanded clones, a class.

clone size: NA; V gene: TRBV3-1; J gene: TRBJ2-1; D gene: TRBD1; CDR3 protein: CASSPTGASYNEQFF; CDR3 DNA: TGTGCCAGCAGCCCGACAGGGGCGAGCTACAATGAGCAGTTCTTC
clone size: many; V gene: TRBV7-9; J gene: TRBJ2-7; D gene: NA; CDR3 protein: CASSLEVGGTYEQYF; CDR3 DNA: TGTGCCAGCAGCTTAGAGGTTGGGGGAACCTACGAGCAGTACTTC
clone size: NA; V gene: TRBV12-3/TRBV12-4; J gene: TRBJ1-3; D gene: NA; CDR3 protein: CASRPNRADTIYF; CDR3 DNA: TGTGCCAGCAGGCCAAACAGGGCGGACACCATATATTTT
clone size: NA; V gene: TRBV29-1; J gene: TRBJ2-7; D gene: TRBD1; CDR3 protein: CSATDGTGKSHEQYF; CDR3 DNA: TGCAGCGCTACTGACGGGACAGGTAAATCCCACGAGCAGTACTTC
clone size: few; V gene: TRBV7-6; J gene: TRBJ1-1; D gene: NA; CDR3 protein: CASSPGGGIIEAFF; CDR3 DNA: TGTGCCAGCAGCCCGGGGGGGGGGATAATTGAAGCTTTCTTT
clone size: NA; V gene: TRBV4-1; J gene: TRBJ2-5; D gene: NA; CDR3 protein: CASSQGYWQPKETQYF; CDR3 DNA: TGCGCCAGCAGCCAAGGATATTGGCAGCCAAAAGAGACCCAGTACTTC
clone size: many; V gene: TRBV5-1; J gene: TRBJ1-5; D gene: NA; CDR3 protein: CASSLSGVNQPQHF; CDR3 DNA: TGCGCCAGCAGCTTGTCAGGGGTCAATCAGCCCCAGCATTTT
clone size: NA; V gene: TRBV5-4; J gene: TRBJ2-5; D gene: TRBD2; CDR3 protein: CASSPSGLAEETQYF; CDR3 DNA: TGTGCCAGCAGCCCCTCGGGACTAGCGGAAGAGACCCAGTACTTC
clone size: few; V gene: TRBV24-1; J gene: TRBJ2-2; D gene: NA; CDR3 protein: CATSDLPGSNTGELFF; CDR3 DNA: TGTGCCACCAGTGATTTGCCAGGGTCGAACACCGGGGAGCTGTTTTTT
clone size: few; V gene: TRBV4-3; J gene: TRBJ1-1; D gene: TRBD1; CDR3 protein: CASSGRDRANTEAFF; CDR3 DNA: TGCGCCAGCAGCGGAAGGGACAGGGCGAACACTGAAGCTTTCTTT
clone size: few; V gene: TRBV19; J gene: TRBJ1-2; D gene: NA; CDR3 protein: CASSILVYYGYTF; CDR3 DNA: TGTGCCAGTAGTATATTGGTCTACTATGGCTACACCTTC